These 24 T cell receptor beta chains originate from one sample sequenced in a study of CD8 T cells in Susac syndrome. An input of roughly 0.5 to 1 ug of RNA was subjected to reverse transcription using random hexamers. TCRdb reanalysed the immunoSEQ multiplex PCR reads using MiXCR and keeps one entry per CDR3 protein. The sample includes around 100,000 distinct CDR3 sequences, 95% seen only once; the top ten take less than 0.35%. Sequenced: CD8+ T cells from PBMCs. The receptors were sampled from a human donor with Susac syndrome.

The chain joins TRBV29-1 to TRBJ2-1; TRBD1 matches 12 bases. The CDR3 has 17 residues. With V trimmed by 2 bases and J by 10 bases, 15 bases remained unmatched. Germline values: CDR1 SQVTM, CDR2 ANQGSEA. The CDR3: CSVERRAKSGTGGEQFF. The CDR3 coding sequence is TGCAGCGTTGAACGAAGAGCTAAGTCCGGGACAGGGGGCGAGCAGTTCTTC.

This sequence joins TRBV5-1 and TRBJ2-5, with a tentative D call TRBD2 (7 bases). Germline V gene data show CDR1 as SGHRS and CDR2 as YFSETQ. V was pared by 6 bases and J by 5 bases, with 17 bases between. CDR3 length: 14 amino acids. CDR3 sequence (DNA): TGCGCCAGCAATCGCGCGGGGGCGCGTGAGACCCAGTACTTC. This encodes CASNRAGARETQYF. Looking up the rest from reference TRBV5-1 and TRBJ2-5 gives the full variable domain: KAGVTQTPRYLIKTRGQQVTLSCSPISGHRSVSWYQQTPGQGLQFLFEYFSETQRNKGNFPGRFSGRQFSNSRSEMNVSTLELGDSALYLCASNRAGARETQYFGPGTRLLVL.

This chain connects TRBV15 to TRBJ2-1; D might be TRBD1 (6 bases). The V and J ends lost 5 bases and 9 bases respectively, with 14 bases between them. The CDR3 spans 13 residues. Germline values: CDR1 LNHNV, CDR2 YYDKDF (reference sequence). CDR3 residues: CATSRTTGLEQFF. CDR3 nucleotide sequence: TGTGCCACCAGCCGCACTACAGGGCTTGAGCAGTTCTTC.

This rearrangement joins TRBV7-2 to TRBJ1-1; 8 nucleotides align to TRBD1. Germline trimming cut 5 bases from V and 3 bases from J; bases unmatched to any gene: 5. Germline V gene lookup returns CDR1 SGHTA and CDR2 FQGNSA. The CDR3 contains 14 residues. The CDR3 protein is CASSRQTGDTEAFF. The CDR3 DNA sequence: TGTGCCAGCAGCCGGCAGACAGGGGACACTGAAGCTTTCTTT.

The V gene is TRBV7-3, the J gene TRBJ2-3; possibly TRBD2 for D (5 bases). This CDR3 is 15 amino acids long. Per germline, CDR1 SGHTA and CDR2 FQGTGA. The V gene lost 4 bases and the J gene lost 8 bases, with 19 bases spanning the gap. The CDR3 region is CASSSNYETSGTQYF. In DNA, the CDR3 is TGTGCCAGCAGCTCCAACTACGAGACCAGCGGTACGCAGTATTTT. The full variable domain, with the rest looked up from reference TRBV7-3 and TRBJ2-3, is GAGVSQTPSNKVTEKGKYVELRCDPISGHTALYWYRQSLGQGPEFLIYFQGTGAADDSGLPNDRFFAVRPEGSVSTLKIQRTERGDSAVYLCASSSNYETSGTQYFGPGTRLTVL.

The rearrangement uses TRBV12-3 or TRBV12-4 and TRBJ2-3; the match to TRBD2 covers 10 bases. The ends lost 6 bases at V and 2 bases at J; junction bases unmatched: 8. The CDR3 consists of 16 residues. DNA of the CDR3: TGTGCCAGCAGGGCAACTAGCGGGGTAATCACAGATACGCAGTATTTT. This translates into CASRATSGVITDTQYF.

The chain joins TRBV7-9 to TRBJ1-4; D not certain. The CDR3 has 13 amino acids. V lost 4 bases and J 7 bases, leaving 10 bases between the germline ends. Germline CDR1 is SEHNR and CDR2 is FQNEAQ (reference sequence). The CDR3 loop reads CASSSRSFEKLFF. The CDR3 region has the DNA TGTGCCAGCAGCTCCAGATCCTTTGAAAAACTGTTTTTT.

This chain links TRBV4-1 with TRBJ1-2; D possibly corresponds to TRBD1 (5 bases). Between the trimmed V and J ends, which lost 1 base and 4 bases, there was a span of 10 bases. The CDR3 is made up of 14 amino acids. In germline, CDR1 is MGHRA, CDR2 YSYEKL. The CDR3 protein is CASSQVGARYGYTF. CDR3 in DNA: TGCGCCAGCAGCCAAGTCGGGGCGCGCTATGGCTACACCTTC.

This rearrangement joins TRBV15 to TRBJ1-5; 8 nucleotides line up with TRBD1. V trimming: 4 bases; J trimming: 7 bases; junction bases outside the gene matches: 9. CDR1 and CDR2 (germline): LNHNV, YYDKDF (reference sequence). CDR3 length: 15 amino acids. The CDR3 sequence: CATSKLDREAQPQHF. The DNA for the CDR3 is TGTGCCACCAGCAAACTGGACAGGGAAGCCCAGCCCCAGCATTTT.

J is TRBJ2-7 and V is TRBV27; D not resolved. Per the germline V gene, CDR1 is MNHEY and CDR2 is SMNVEV (reference sequence). The V end lost 3 bases, the J end lost 0 bases, and 12 bases lay between the germline ends. CDR3 length equals 15 residues. The CDR3 DNA reads as TGTGCCAGCAGTTTCGACGGAATGAGCTCCTACGAGCAGTACTTC. Its translation: CASSFDGMSSYEQYF.

The chain carries TRBV9 and TRBJ1-2; D is unclear. Per the germline V gene, CDR1 is SGDLS and CDR2 is YYNGEE. The V end was cut by 3 bases, the J end by 3 bases, with 6 bases between. This CDR3 has 12 residues. CDR3 in DNA: TGTGCCAGCAGCGGAATCCACTATGGCTACACCTTC. Encoded protein: CASSGIHYGYTF.

The chain is built from TRBV4-1 and TRBJ1-5; D is undetermined. V was shortened by 4 bases and J by 6 bases, with 10 bases between the two germline ends. CDR1 and CDR2 (germline): MGHRA, YSYEKL. This CDR3 has 13 residues. CDR3 region: CASSPPSGQPQHF. In DNA, the CDR3 is TGCGCCAGCAGCCCCCCCTCTGGTCAGCCCCAGCATTTT.

The chain couples TRBV5-1 to TRBJ2-1; D call uncertain. The V and J ends lost 4 bases and 9 bases respectively, with 14 bases between them. Germline V gene data show CDR1 as SGHRS and CDR2 as YFSETQ. This CDR3 spans 13 amino acids. This chain's CDR3 is CASSQLTNGEQFF. CDR3 coding DNA: TGCGCCAGCAGCCAGCTAACGAACGGTGAGCAGTTCTTC.

This chain connects TRBV11-2 to TRBJ2-3; D not certain. In germline, CDR1 is SGHAT, CDR2 FQNNGV. The ends were cut back, 2 bases at V and 4 bases at J, with 7 bases in the middle. CDR3 length: 13 amino acids. The CDR3 loop is CASSLPYPDTQYF. The CDR3 bases are TGTGCCAGCAGCTTACCCTATCCAGATACGCAGTATTTT.

V usage is TRBV10-3 and J usage is TRBJ2-7; D uncertain. Trimming cost V 3 bases and J 2 bases, with 14 bases left between them. The CDR3 has 15 residues. Germline CDR1 and CDR2: ENHRY and SYGVKD. CDR3 amino acids: CAISEGPLGTYEQYF. Here the CDR3 DNA reads TGTGCCATCAGTGAAGGGCCCTTGGGGACCTACGAGCAGTACTTC.

This clonotype was observed once. The chain joins TRBV4-1 to TRBJ2-2; no clear D. Germline V CDR1 and CDR2: MGHRA, YSYEKL. The CDR3 has 15 amino acids. V lost 4 bases, J lost 2 bases, and 11 bases lay in between. CDR3 nucleotide sequence: TGCGCCAGCAGCCTCTGGGCTAGTAACACCGGGGAGCTGTTTTTT. Its translation is CASSLWASNTGELFF.

This chain uses TRBV7-9 with TRBJ2-7; D possibly matches TRBD1 or TRBD2 (5 bases each). V was shortened by 5 bases and J by 7 bases, with 15 bases between the two germline ends. CDR1 SEHNR and CDR2 FQNEAQ come from the germline V gene (reference sequence). The CDR3 length is 13 residues. CDR3 protein: CASSRDPVLEQYF. The CDR3 DNA follows: TGTGCCAGCAGCCGGGACCCCGTGCTGGAGCAGTACTTC.

This chain links TRBV12-3 or TRBV12-4 with TRBJ1-6, with 7 bases identical to TRBD1. With V trimmed by 6 bases and J by 10 bases, 6 bases remained unmatched. The CDR3 covers 13 residues. The CDR3 DNA sequence: TGTGCCAGCAGCCGGGACAGCCAATCACCCCTCCACTTT. Amino acids: CASSRDSQSPLHF.

The chain carries TRBV29-1 and TRBJ2-1, with 14 bases matching TRBD2. This CDR3 has 15 amino acids. Germline V gives CDR1 SQVTM, CDR2 ANQGSEA. Germline trimming cut 1 base from V and 9 bases from J; bases unmatched to any gene: 5. The CDR3 region has the DNA TGCAGCGTTGAAGTGACTAGCGGGAGGGCGAGTGAGCAGTTCTTC. Its protein is CSVEVTSGRASEQFF.

V and J are TRBV29-1 and TRBJ2-2; 8 nucleotides match TRBD1. Germline CDR1 and CDR2: SQVTM and ANQGSEA. This CDR3 spans 13 amino acids. Trimming cost V 7 bases and J 9 bases; bases outside gene matches: 10. The CDR3 DNA reads as TGCAGCGCCTGCCGACAGGGGAGCCGGGAGCTGTTTTTT. Its protein product is CSACRQGSRELFF.

The chain links TRBV29-1 to TRBJ2-2; a weak D match, TRBD1 (5 bases). Germline V gives CDR1 SQVTM, CDR2 ANQGSEA. The CDR3 runs 15 residues. V was cut by 1 base and J by 6 bases, with 15 bases left in between. Written as DNA, the CDR3 is TGCAGCGTTGAAGCATCAGGGAAGAAAGCCGGGGAGCTGTTTTTT. The encoded protein is CSVEASGKKAGELFF.

The count of this clonotype is one. The chain links TRBV15 to TRBJ1-2, with no clear D. CDR3 length equals 13 residues. Germline V gene lookup returns CDR1 LNHNV and CDR2 YYDKDF (reference sequence). Deletions cut 3 bases from V and 8 bases from J, with 13 bases between. CDR3 in amino acids: CATSSTPGDGYTF. DNA for the CDR3: TGTGCCACCAGCAGTACTCCGGGAGACGGCTACACCTTC.

The chain is built from TRBV7-9 and TRBJ1-4, with a weak D call TRBD1 (5 bases). V was shortened by 5 bases and J by 5 bases, with 15 bases between the two germline ends. The CDR3 runs to 15 residues. Germline CDR1 reads SEHNR; CDR2 reads FQNEAQ (reference sequence). The CDR3 spells CASSPVGTRNEKLFF. DNA of the CDR3: TGTGCCAGCAGCCCCGTGGGGACGAGGAATGAAAAACTGTTTTTT.

CDR3 nucleotides: TGTGCCAGCAGTTCGACCGGGACAGGGGTATACGAGCAGTACTTC. The encoded protein is CASSSTGTGVYEQYF. The chain combines TRBV6-5 with TRBJ2-7; 10 nucleotides agree with TRBD1. The J segment lost 4 bases and the V segment lost 4 bases, leaving 7 bases of the junction unmatched. The CDR3 spans 15 residues. CDR1 is MNHEY and CDR2 is SVGAGI in the germline V gene.